This T cell receptor beta chain was recorded in a study of liver allograft versus peripheral blood T cells. Study as a whole: Intrahepatic T cell receptor repertoires from transplanted livers were compared against repertoires in recipients' peripheral blood.

Study-wide points: T cell receptor repertoires inside liver allografts reportedly differed from those in peripheral blood.

TCRdb called the reads again in MiXCR, with one record for every CDR3 protein. The table records 2,000 to 2,500 distinct CDR3 sequences, around 14% of them present only once. By its share, this clonotype is large. Its antigen is unknown. The sequence was collected from a human patient who had a liver transplant. Some T cells may trace back to the graft donor.

CDR3 region: CASSITAGDGHEQYF. As DNA, the CDR3 is TGTGCCAGCTCAATTACCGCAGGGGACGGTCACGAGCAGTACTTC. V and J are TRBV18 and TRBJ2-7, with D maybe TRBD1 (6 bases). V was trimmed by 5 bases and J by 5 bases, leaving 19 bases between them. This CDR3 has 15 amino acids. Germline V CDR1 and CDR2: KGHSH, LQKENI.